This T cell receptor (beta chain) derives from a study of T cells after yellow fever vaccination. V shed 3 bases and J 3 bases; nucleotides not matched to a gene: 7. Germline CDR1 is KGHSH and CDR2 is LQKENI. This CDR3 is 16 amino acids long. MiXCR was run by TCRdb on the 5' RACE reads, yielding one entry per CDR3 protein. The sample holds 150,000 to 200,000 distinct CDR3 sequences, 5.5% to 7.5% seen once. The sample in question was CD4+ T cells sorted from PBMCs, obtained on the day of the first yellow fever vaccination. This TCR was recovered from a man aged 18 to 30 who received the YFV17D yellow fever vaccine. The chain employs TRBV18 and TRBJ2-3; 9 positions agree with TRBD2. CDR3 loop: CASSPRGGAETDTQYF. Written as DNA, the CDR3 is TGTGCCAGCTCACCGCGGGGGGGCGCCGAGACAGATACGCAGTATTTT.